The rows below give T cell receptor beta chains drawn from one sample of a study of blood T cell repertoires in COVID-19. Repertoires were generated with immunoSEQ multiplex PCR, while TCRdb's copy carries only in-frame clones and drops some. The table shows 97,000 or so clones, with 90% occurring only once. Sequencing used peripheral blood. The receptors were sampled from a man aged 45-60 years with acute or convalescent COVID-19. Both conserved end residues are part of each CDR3. A D gene is named only where the DNA matches it firmly. Part of the rows lack a size; the others show once, few, many or a class for expanded clones.

len	j_gene	d_gene	abundance	v_gene	CDR3nt	CDR3aa
15	TRBJ2-3	TRBD2	.	TRBV6-5	TGTGCCAGCAGTTTTAGCGGGAGAGGGACCCATACGCAGTATTTT	CASSFSGRGTHTQYF
18	TRBJ2-1	TRBD2	.	TRBV4-1	TGCGCCAGCAGTAAACAAGAACAAGGACTAGCGGGAGGCAATGAGCAGTTCTTC	CASSKQEQGLAGGNEQFF
15	TRBJ1-6	TRBD1	few	TRBV2	TGTGCCAGCAGTGAGGGGGGACAGACGAATTCACCCCTCCACTTT	CASSEGGQTNSPLHF
16	TRBJ1-2	TRBD1	.	TRBV7-9	TGTGCCAGCAGCTTAGCTGGGACAGGGGGCTCCTATGGCTACACCTTC	CASSLAGTGGSYGYTF
16	TRBJ2-5	TRBD1	.	TRBV20-1	TGCAGTGCTAGTAATCTGGACAGGGCCTTACAAGAGACCCAGTACTTC	CSASNLDRALQETQYF
14	TRBJ1-2	TRBD1	.	TRBV7-8	TGTGCCAGCAGCCGGCGGACAGGGGTGAATGGCTACACCTTC	CASSRRTGVNGYTF
15	TRBJ2-1	.	.	TRBV4-3	TGCGCCAGCAGCCAGTTGGAGGGCCTATCGAGAGAGCAGTTCTTC	CASSQLEGLSREQFF
14	TRBJ2-2	.	.	TRBV7-2	TGTGCCAGCAGCTTAGCGGGGGCTACCGGGGAGCTGTTTTTT	CASSLAGATGELFF
14	TRBJ1-5	.	few	TRBV30	TGTGCCTGGAGTGTGGCAGCGGGAGGACAGCCCCAGCATTTT	CAWSVAAGGQPQHF
15	TRBJ1-2	.	.	TRBV19	TGTGCCAGTAGTATCCCCGGGCAGGGGAACTATGGCTACACCTTC	CASSIPGQGNYGYTF
17	TRBJ2-1	.	.	TRBV5-4	TGTGCCAGCAGCTTGGTGCCCTTAGCGGAAAGCTACAATGAGCAGTTCTTC	CASSLVPLAESYNEQFF
15	TRBJ2-7	TRBD1	once	TRBV6-5	TGTGCCAGCAGTTCTCACAGGGGAAGCTCCTACGAGCAGTACTTC	CASSSHRGSSYEQYF
13	TRBJ1-1	TRBD1	.	TRBV7-2	TGTGCCAGCAGCTTAGCGGGACAGGGGAGAGCTTTCTTT	CASSLAGQGRAFF
15	TRBJ2-5	TRBD2	.	TRBV19	TGTGCCAGTAGGCGGACTAGCGGGTACCAAGAGACCCAGTACTTC	CASRRTSGYQETQYF
13	TRBJ1-1	.	.	TRBV5-4	TGTGCCAGCAGCTTGAGCCAGGCTAATGAAGCTTTCTTT	CASSLSQANEAFF
14	TRBJ1-1	TRBD1	few	TRBV5-1	TGCGCCAGCAGCTTCCGGGACAGAAACACTGAAGCTTTCTTT	CASSFRDRNTEAFF
13	TRBJ2-7	TRBD1	.	TRBV28	TGTGCCAGCCAAGGGACAGGGTCGAACGAGCAGTACTTC	CASQGTGSNEQYF
14	TRBJ2-1	TRBD2	.	TRBV6-4	TGTGCCAGCAGTGACGGGACTAGCGGGAGTGAGCAGTTCTTC	CASSDGTSGSEQFF
15	TRBJ2-2	.	.	TRBV11-3	TGTGCCAGCAGCCCTTCAGGGGTGAACACCGGGGAGCTGTTTTTT	CASSPSGVNTGELFF
14	TRBJ2-7	TRBD2	.	TRBV9	TGTGCCAGCAGCCGTGGTCTAGCGGGAGACGAGCAGTACTTC	CASSRGLAGDEQYF
13	TRBJ2-7	.	once	TRBV5-4	TGTGCCAGCAGCTTGGCGTCAGGCTACGAGCAGTACTTC	CASSLASGYEQYF
16	TRBJ2-1	TRBD2	.	TRBV19	TGTGCCAGTAGTCAAGGGACTAGCGGATCCTACAATGAGCAGTTCTTC	CASSQGTSGSYNEQFF
19	TRBJ2-4	TRBD2	once	TRBV11-2	TGTGCCAGCAGCTCCTGGTCCCTAGCGGGAGCTTTAGCCAAAAACATTCAGTACTTC	CASSSWSLAGALAKNIQYF
13	TRBJ1-1	.	.	TRBV3-1/TRBV3-2	TGTGCCAGCAGCCAGCTCAAGGGGGATGAAGCTTTCTTT	CASSQLKGDEAFF
14	TRBJ1-2	.	.	TRBV5-1	TGCGCCAGCAGCCAATCCGGCGACAGCTTTGGCTACACCTTC	CASSQSGDSFGYTF
15	TRBJ2-7	.	.	TRBV1	TGCACCAGCAGCCAAAGACTAGCGGGAGAGGACGAGCAGTACTTC	CTSSQRLAGEDEQYF
14	TRBJ2-1	.	.	TRBV11-3	TGTGCCAGCAGCTCGCGGAGACAGGTCAATGAGCAGTTCTTC	CASSSRRQVNEQFF
13	TRBJ2-7	.	.	TRBV7-2	TGTGCCAGCAGCTTGGTAGGGGGTCGGGAGCAGTACTTC	CASSLVGGREQYF
16	TRBJ1-4	.	.	TRBV5-8	TGTGCCAGCACCGAAAAGGGAGTGTCTACTAATGAAAAACTGTTTTTT	CASTEKGVSTNEKLFF
18	TRBJ1-2	.	.	TRBV23-1	TGCGCCAGCAGCCGTGACCTTCGGGCGGGGCCCTGGGACTATGGCTACACCTTC	CASSRDLRAGPWDYGYTF
21	TRBJ2-6	.	.	TRBV23-1	TGCGCCAGCAGTCAGCCCGCTGGGTCTGGGCGGAGGAGATCTGGGGCCAACGTCCTGACTTTC	CASSQPAGSGRRRSGANVLTF
14	TRBJ1-2	.	.	TRBV6-5	TGTGCCAGCAGACTTAACAGGGATACCTATGGCTACACCTTC	CASRLNRDTYGYTF
15	TRBJ2-3	TRBD2	.	TRBV7-9	TGTGCCAACGGACGGGGGGACTCAAGCACAGATACGCAGTATTTT	CANGRGDSSTDTQYF
14	TRBJ1-2	TRBD1	.	TRBV27	TGTGCCAGCAGTTCCGGGACAGGGAGCTATGGCTACACCTTC	CASSSGTGSYGYTF
12	TRBJ2-7	.	.	TRBV24-1	TGTGCCACCAGCTCACAGGGATACGAGCAGTACTTC	CATSSQGYEQYF
15	TRBJ2-6	.	.	TRBV6-5	TGTGCCAGCAGTTACCCAGGTACTGGGGCCAACGTCCTGACTTTC	CASSYPGTGANVLTF
14	TRBJ2-5	TRBD1	.	TRBV6-5	TGTGCCAGCAGTTACTCGCCGGGACAGGGCACCCAGTACTTC	CASSYSPGQGTQYF
15	TRBJ2-3	TRBD1	.	TRBV10-2	TGCGCCAGCAGCGGACAGGGTGGAGAGACAGATACGCAGTATTTT	CASSGQGGETDTQYF
17	TRBJ1-6	.	.	TRBV30	TGTGCCTGGAGTGTAAGAGGAGGGCAGGGCGGCAATTCACCCCTCCACTTT	CAWSVRGGQGGNSPLHF
13	TRBJ2-1	.	once	TRBV5-1	TGCGCCAGCAGCGTCGGGACTCAAGGTGAGCAGTTCTTC	CASSVGTQGEQFF
17	TRBJ2-3	TRBD2	.	TRBV14	TGTGCCAGCAGCCAAGAGGCGAGCGGGAGGGCCCCAGATACGCAGTATTTT	CASSQEASGRAPDTQYF
16	TRBJ2-1	TRBD2	.	TRBV6-2/TRBV6-3	TGTGCCAGCAGTTCAGCGGGAGGGCCCGTTAGCAATGAGCAGTTCTTC	CASSSAGGPVSNEQFF
16	TRBJ2-3	TRBD2	.	TRBV5-1	TGCGCCAGCAGCTTGGTGGGCGGGAGTAGCACAGATACGCAGTATTTT	CASSLVGGSSTDTQYF
15	TRBJ1-1	TRBD1	.	TRBV25-1	TGTGCCAGCTGTGGGACAGGGGGCTATAACACTGAAGCTTTCTTT	CASCGTGGYNTEAFF
13	TRBJ1-3	.	.	TRBV10-3	TGTGCCATCACTGCAGACAGCGGAAACACCATATATTTT	CAITADSGNTIYF
15	TRBJ2-1	TRBD1	.	TRBV5-1	TGCGCCAGCAGCGCGACCGGGACAGGGGGCGGTGAGCAGTTCTTC	CASSATGTGGGEQFF
13	TRBJ2-5	.	.	TRBV12-3/TRBV12-4	TGTGCCAGCAGTCAACCCCCTCCGGGAGCCCAGTACTTC	CASSQPPPGAQYF
14	TRBJ1-4	TRBD1	.	TRBV15	TGTGCCACCTATCCGGGACAGGGAAATGAAAAACTGTTTTTT	CATYPGQGNEKLFF
14	TRBJ1-1	.	.	TRBV10-3	TGTGCCATCAGTGAGTTGGAGTGGAACACTGAAGCTTTCTTT	CAISELEWNTEAFF
17	TRBJ1-4	.	.	TRBV5-6	TGTGCCAGCAGCTTGGAGCGGGGGCAAGATCGCGTTGAAAAACTGTTTTTT	CASSLERGQDRVEKLFF
14	TRBJ1-3	TRBD1	.	TRBV25-1	TGTGCCAGCAGAGGGACAGGCTCTGGAAACACCATATATTTT	CASRGTGSGNTIYF
14	TRBJ2-7	.	once	TRBV12-5	TGTGCTAGTGCCCTACAGGGGGGGGGCCACGAGCAGTACTTC	CASALQGGGHEQYF
15	TRBJ1-1	.	once	TRBV28	TGTGCCAGCAGTTTACTACTCAGGGGGAACACTGAAGCTTTCTTT	CASSLLLRGNTEAFF
15	TRBJ2-2	TRBD2	.	TRBV5-1	TGCGCCAGCAGCTTTTTGCGGGGGGCGGCCGGGGAGCTGTTTTTT	CASSFLRGAAGELFF
16	TRBJ2-5	TRBD2	.	TRBV18	TGTGCCAGCTCACCAATACTAGCGACCAACCAAGAGACCCAGTACTTC	CASSPILATNQETQYF
17	TRBJ2-3	TRBD2	.	TRBV30	TGTGCCTGGAGTGGGGAGGGAAAAGCGGAAAACACAGATACGCAGTATTTT	CAWSGEGKAENTDTQYF
14	TRBJ2-3	.	.	TRBV27	TGTGCCAGCAGTTTAGGTAATAGCGGCGATACGCAGTATTTT	CASSLGNSGDTQYF